The 10 T cell receptor beta chains presented below share a single source sample, sequenced in a study of CD8+ T cells in alopecia areata. TCR sequencing used cDNA made by reverse transcription of extracted RNA. Profiling relied on immunoSEQ multiplex PCR, and the TCRdb table lists in-frame clones only, not all of them. The sample has 70,000 or so clones, 55% to 75% seen once. The sequences come from CD8+ T cells sorted from blood, collected at week 0. Receptors were obtained from a human donor with alopecia areata.

This chain uses TRBV9 with TRBJ1-4; D may be TRBD1 (5 bases). The CDR3 spans 14 residues. V dropped 0 bases and J dropped 12 bases, with 15 bases sitting between them. CDR1 is SGDLS and CDR2 is YYNGEE in the germline V gene. For the CDR3, the DNA is TGTGCCAGCAGCGTAGGTTCTGGGGCCGGGGAACTGTTTTTT. It translates to CASSVGSGAGELFF.

V usage is TRBV19 and J usage is TRBJ1-1, with D maybe TRBD1 (6 bases). Germline CDR1 reads LNHDA; CDR2 reads SQIVND (reference sequence). The CDR3 contains 12 residues. Trimming took off 9 bases at V and 1 base at J, with 9 bases between the two ends. The CDR3 DNA is TGTGCCAGCAGGGGCGGGAACACTGAAGCTTTCTTT. Protein sequence: CASRGGNTEAFF.

This chain links TRBV7-9 with TRBJ2-7; 7 bases are shared with TRBD1. This CDR3 contains 14 residues. Germline V gene sequence: CDR1 SEHNR, CDR2 FQNEAQ (reference sequence). Unmatched junction bases numbered 5, after V lost 3 bases and J lost 3 bases. The CDR3 loop is CASSFPDRVYEQYF. As DNA, the CDR3 is TGTGCCAGCAGCTTTCCAGACAGGGTCTACGAGCAGTACTTC.

In its sample, this clone was seen a few times. The chain links TRBV15 to TRBJ2-7, with TRBD2 matching over 8 bases. This CDR3 has 16 residues. Germline CDR1 LNHNV, CDR2 YYDKDF (reference sequence). The V and J ends lost 2 bases and 1 base, in that order; junction bases with no gene match: 7. In nucleotides, the CDR3 is TGTGCCACCAGCAGAAGCGGGAGTATGATTTCCTACGAGCAGTACTTC. Amino acids: CATSRSGSMISYEQYF.

This sequence joins TRBV5-1 and TRBJ2-5; D ambiguous. V was shortened by 2 bases and J by 2 bases, with 16 bases between the two germline ends. The CDR3 spans 16 residues. Germline V gene lookup returns CDR1 SGHRS and CDR2 YFSETQ. The chain's CDR3 is CASSFQWATDQETQYF. The CDR3 DNA sequence: TGCGCCAGCAGCTTCCAATGGGCGACCGATCAAGAGACCCAGTACTTC.

J is TRBJ2-2 and V is TRBV27; 11 positions agree with TRBD2. Looked up from germline, CDR1 is MNHEY and CDR2 is SMNVEV (reference sequence). Losses at the gene ends were 4 bases for V and 3 bases for J; bases not matched to a gene: 7. This CDR3 is 17 amino acids long. Here the CDR3 DNA reads TGTGCCAGCAGTTGGTTTAGCGGGGGGGCCGACACCGGGGAGCTGTTTTTT. This translates into CASSWFSGGADTGELFF.

As DNA, the CDR3 is TGTGCCAGCAGCCTTCCGGGACAGACCCCCTATGGCTACACCTTC. This encodes CASSLPGQTPYGYTF. The gene calls are TRBV7-9 and TRBJ1-2; 7 nucleotides line up with TRBD1. V was clipped by 5 bases and J by 4 bases; unmatched bases: 10. Germline V lookup: CDR1 SEHNR, CDR2 FQNEAQ (reference sequence). The CDR3 is 15 amino acids.

This clone showed up just a few times. V usage is TRBV27 and J usage is TRBJ2-2, with unresolved D. CDR1 is MNHEY, CDR2 SMNVEV, per germline (reference sequence). Trimming removed 4 bases at V and 7 bases at J, with 7 bases between. The CDR3 consists of 12 residues. The CDR3 sequence is CASSSLGGELFF. The DNA for the CDR3 is TGTGCCAGCAGTTCCCTGGGCGGGGAGCTGTTTTTT.

J is TRBJ2-7 and V is TRBV7-6; the D gene is possibly TRBD2 (5 bases). The germline V and J ends were trimmed by 5 bases and 0 bases, with 14 bases remaining between them. Germline V CDR1 and CDR2: SGHVS, FNYEAQ. This CDR3 contains 15 residues. CDR3 in amino acids: CASSAGLGSSYEQYF. The CDR3 DNA reads as TGTGCCAGCAGCGCCGGACTGGGGAGCTCCTACGAGCAGTACTTC.

V usage is TRBV2 and J usage is TRBJ1-5, with D maybe TRBD1 (5 bases). Germline CDR1 reads SNHLY; CDR2 reads FYNNEI. V dropped 2 bases and J dropped 3 bases, with 14 bases sitting between them. CDR3 length equals 16 residues. Here the CDR3 reads CASSEWGYGVNQPQHF. CDR3 nucleotide sequence: TGTGCCAGCAGTGAATGGGGGTACGGGGTCAATCAGCCCCAGCATTTT.